Following are 21 T cell receptor beta chains from one sample sequenced in a study of CD4 T cell repertoires in COVID-19. Method: immunoSEQ multiplex PCR; TCRdb's copy keeps in-frame clones and lacks some. The sample yields about 22,000 clones, around 86% seen once. Sequencing was done directly on freshly isolated, uncultured memory T cells. This specimen consisted of central memory CD4+ T cells from blood, obtained before the COVID-19 pandemic. Every receptor here comes from a human donor who had COVID-19.

The V call is TRBV5-1, the J call TRBJ2-1; 12 nucleotides line up with TRBD2. The CDR3 is 15 residues long. After removal of 3 bases from V and 10 bases from J, the junction contained 8 bases not matched to a gene. Per the germline V gene, CDR1 is SGHRS and CDR2 is YFSETQ. The CDR3: CASSSTSGSGREQFF. DNA for the CDR3: TGCGCCAGCAGCTCGACTAGCGGGAGCGGACGGGAGCAGTTCTTC.

This chain uses TRBV20-1 with TRBJ1-1; no clear D gene. Germline assignment: CDR1 DFQATT and CDR2 SNEGSKA (reference sequence). V shed 5 bases and J shed 8 bases, with 12 bases lying between them. The CDR3 runs 11 residues. CDR3 in DNA: TGCAGTGCTCCATCGGGTCCGGAAGCTTTCTTT. Translation gives CSAPSGPEAFF.

In nucleotides, the CDR3 is TGTGCCAGCCGGGTGACAGGAGACTACAATGAGCAGTTCTTC. It translates to CASRVTGDYNEQFF. The chain uses TRBV18 and TRBJ2-1; D is perhaps TRBD1 (6 bases). With 8 bases removed from V and 3 bases from J, the gap between germline ends came to 14 bases. The CDR3 has 14 residues. Germline loops: CDR1 KGHSH, CDR2 LQKENI.

The V and J genes are TRBV19 and TRBJ2-4, with 10 bases that match TRBD1. The CDR3 has 14 residues. The trim removed 9 bases at V and 1 base at J, leaving 3 bases unmatched. Germline V gene data show CDR1 as LNHDA and CDR2 as SQIVND (reference sequence). The CDR3 DNA reads TGTGCCAGCGCGGGACAGGGGGCCAAAAACATTCAGTACTTC. Translation: CASAGQGAKNIQYF.

This clone has just a few counts. The V call is TRBV4-2, the J call TRBJ2-1; possible D gene TRBD2, 6 bases. V shed 0 bases and J shed 6 bases, with 18 bases lying between them. There are 17 residues in the CDR3. Germline CDR1 reads LGHNA; CDR2 reads YNFKEQ. CDR3 sequence reads: CASSQDNLGRGANEQFF. The CDR3 coding sequence is TGTGCCAGCAGCCAAGACAACCTCGGGAGAGGTGCCAATGAGCAGTTCTTC.

The V and J genes are TRBV19 and TRBJ1-2; TRBD1 agrees at 9 bases. Germline V gene data show CDR1 as LNHDA and CDR2 as SQIVND (reference sequence). The trim removed 5 bases at V and 8 bases at J, leaving 9 bases unmatched. This CDR3 spans 14 amino acids. Here the CDR3 reads CASSPPGQGEGYTF. CDR3 DNA: TGTGCCAGTAGTCCGCCGGGACAGGGAGAAGGCTACACCTTC.

This clone was counted once. V is TRBV7-2 and J is TRBJ2-3; D is ambiguous. The V gene's germline CDR1 is SGHTA and CDR2 FQGNSA. This CDR3 is 12 amino acids long. Trimming removed 5 bases from V and 2 bases from J, with 5 bases in between. CDR3 sequence reads: CASSQITDTQYF. As DNA, the CDR3 is TGTGCCAGCAGCCAGATCACAGATACGCAGTATTTT.

The rearrangement uses TRBV11-2 and TRBJ1-1; no firm D call. The V gene's germline CDR1 is SGHAT and CDR2 FQNNGV. V lost 7 bases to trimming and J lost 5 bases, with 17 bases between them. The CDR3 is 14 amino acids. The CDR3 nucleotides are TGTGCCAGCAACTTGGCACATTCCGGGACTGAAGCTTTCTTT. Encoded protein: CASNLAHSGTEAFF.

The J gene is TRBJ1-6, the V gene TRBV9, with TRBD1 identical over 7 bases. The CDR3 has 16 residues. The V gene's germline CDR1 is SGDLS and CDR2 YYNGEE. V trimming: 4 bases; J trimming: 1 base; junction bases outside the gene matches: 5. The DNA for the CDR3 is TGTGCCAGCAGCCTAGCAGGGGGATCCTATAATTCACCCCTCCACTTT. It is translated as CASSLAGGSYNSPLHF.

Concerning this clone itself: One end of the junction does not line up with germline, which may come from a read error. The chain is built from TRBV28 and TRBJ1-3; the D gene is possibly TRBD1 (6 bases). The CDR3 covers 12 residues. CDR1 and CDR2 from the germline V gene are MDHEN and SYDVKM. CDR3 bases: TGTGCCAGCAGTTCCGGGGGGGGCGCCGAGAATTTT. Translating it yields CASSSGGGAENF.

The chain uses TRBV6-1 and TRBJ1-5, with 7 bases aligning to TRBD1. The germline CDR1 and CDR2 sequences are MNHNS and SASEGT. With V trimmed by 3 bases and J by 7 bases, 12 bases remained unmatched. This CDR3 spans 16 amino acids. This CDR3 is CASSDQIAAGGQPQHF. The CDR3 nucleotides read TGTGCCAGCAGTGACCAGATAGCGGCAGGGGGGCAGCCCCAGCATTTT.

V gene TRBV29-1 combines with J gene TRBJ1-1; no clear D gene. V was shortened by 4 bases and J by 0 bases, with 9 bases between the two germline ends. Looked up from germline, CDR1 is SQVTM and CDR2 is ANQGSEA. There are 13 residues in the CDR3. CDR3 in amino acids: CSVGRSMNTEAFF. DNA for the CDR3: TGCAGCGTTGGAAGGAGCATGAACACTGAAGCTTTCTTT. Based on the CDR3 plus reference TRBV29-1 and TRBJ1-1, the full variable domain is SAVISQKPSRDICQRGTSLTIQCQVDSQVTMMFWYRQQPGQSLTLIATANQGSEATYESGFVIDKFPISRPNLTFSTLTVSNMSPEDSSIYLCSVGRSMNTEAFFGQGTRLTVV.

CDR3 amino acids: CASSGGLESPLHF. CDR3 DNA sequence: TGTGCCAGCAGTGGGGGGCTCGAATCACCCCTCCACTTT. This sequence joins TRBV6-1 and TRBJ1-6, with a possible D match to TRBD1 (6 bases). Germline CDR1 MNHNS, CDR2 SASEGT. V was clipped by 4 bases and J by 10 bases, with 11 bases between them. There are 13 residues in the CDR3.

The V gene is TRBV19, the J gene TRBJ2-7; 8 bases align to TRBD2. CDR1 and CDR2 (germline): LNHDA, SQIVND (reference sequence). The CDR3 extends over 13 amino acids. The ends lost 3 bases at V and 12 bases at J; junction bases unmatched: 10. The CDR3 DNA follows: TGTGCCAGTAGTATGAATTACGGCGGGAGGCGGTACTTC. It translates to CASSMNYGGRRYF.

The J gene is TRBJ2-3, the V gene TRBV5-1, with 7 nucleotides matching TRBD2. Germline CDR1 and CDR2: SGHRS and YFSETQ. V was pared by 1 base and J by 0 bases, with 2 bases of the junction left unmatched. There are 15 residues in the CDR3. DNA for the CDR3: TGCGCCAGCAGCTTGAGCGGGGTTAGCACAGATACGCAGTATTTT. Translation gives CASSLSGVSTDTQYF.

The rearrangement joins TRBV4-1 to TRBJ1-2, with D maybe TRBD1 (6 bases). Trimming stripped 4 bases from V and 4 bases from J, with 10 bases between. This CDR3 is 13 amino acids long. The germline V gene has CDR1 MGHRA and CDR2 YSYEKL. Here the CDR3 DNA reads TGCGCCAGCAGCCCGACAGGACGCTATGGCTACACCTTC. Encoded protein: CASSPTGRYGYTF.

V and J are TRBV19 and TRBJ2-3; 7 bases line up with TRBD2. J gave up 2 bases and V 3 bases, and 5 bases lay outside the gene matches. Per germline, CDR1 LNHDA and CDR2 SQIVND (reference sequence). CDR3 size: 15 residues. CDR3 in amino acids: CASSIREAHTDTQYF. CDR3 nucleotides: TGTGCCAGTAGTATCCGGGAGGCCCACACAGATACGCAGTATTTT.

The V call is TRBV15, the J call TRBJ2-7; D unresolved. The germline V gene has CDR1 LNHNV and CDR2 YYDKDF (reference sequence). V was clipped by 3 bases and J by 1 base, with 10 bases between them. The CDR3 runs 14 residues. The CDR3 nucleotides are TGTGCCACCAGCAGGGCAGGTTTATCCTACGAGCAGTACTTC. Translation: CATSRAGLSYEQYF.

The V call is TRBV4-1, the J call TRBJ1-5, with TRBD1 identical over 9 bases. Germline values: CDR1 MGHRA, CDR2 YSYEKL. The CDR3 runs to 15 residues. The V segment lost 5 bases and the J segment 4 bases; nucleotides outside the gene matches: 6. The CDR3 is CASSGTTGGNQPQHF. Here the CDR3 DNA reads TGCGCCAGCAGCGGCACGACAGGGGGGAATCAGCCCCAGCATTTT.

This clone was seen just once. CDR3 DNA sequence: TGTGCCAGCTCACCATCTACAGGGGGCCGGGAAAACTACCAAGAGACCCAGTACTTC. Its translation: CASSPSTGGRENYQETQYF. The chain uses TRBV18 and TRBJ2-5; 9 bases are shared with TRBD1. Looked up from germline, CDR1 is KGHSH and CDR2 is LQKENI. V lost 2 bases and J lost 0; bases outside the gene matches: 13. The CDR3 has 19 amino acids.

This chain joins TRBV6-5 and TRBJ2-5; 9 bases are shared with TRBD2. The CDR3 totals 14 residues. Germline V gene lookup returns CDR1 MNHEY and CDR2 SVGAGI. V lost 0 bases, J lost 11 bases, and 7 bases stayed unmatched. CDR3 protein: CASSYSAGGLGQYF. The CDR3 DNA sequence: TGTGCCAGCAGTTACTCGGCGGGAGGGCTCGGGCAGTACTTC.